A selection of T cell receptor beta chains follows, all from one sample in a study of T cell responses to AZD1222 COVID-19 vaccine. Clones were read by immunoSEQ multiplex PCR, and TCRdb kept only the in-frame ones, dropping some. The data hold 150,000 to 200,000 clones, with 85% to 90% observed a single time. This specimen was peripheral blood, taken on day 0 of AZD1222 vaccination. Source of these receptors: an adult in good health. CDR3s include the opening cysteine and the closing phenylalanine or tryptophan. Each record gives: CDR3 protein, V gene, clone size, J gene. Size is stated for part of the rows, as once, few or many counts, or as a class when the clone is expanded.

CASNLDRGINNEQFF | TRBV2 | - | TRBJ2-1
CASSLELAHETQYF | TRBV7-2 | - | TRBJ2-5
CKGRDNYGYTF | TRBV29-1 | - | TRBJ1-2
CASSVRDRGQFGYTF | TRBV19 | - | TRBJ1-2
CATSRRGGGRGHGYTF | TRBV15 | - | TRBJ1-2
CASSSEDTQYF | TRBV7-9 | - | TRBJ2-3
CASSYGRTGNTEAFF | TRBV6-5 | - | TRBJ1-1
CASSLGGRGEQYF | TRBV12-3/TRBV12-4 | few | TRBJ2-7
CASSLQLRGHTEAFF | TRBV5-6 | - | TRBJ1-1
CASSPRSGQGASGNTIYF | TRBV18 | - | TRBJ1-3
CASSEINSPLHF | TRBV19 | - | TRBJ1-6
CATSDSGRGKDGYTF | TRBV24-1 | - | TRBJ1-2
CASAAQGAPLLYF | TRBV12-5 | - | TRBJ1-3
CASSPSGQGNQPQHF | TRBV18 | - | TRBJ1-5
CAWGLAGVAGELFF | TRBV30 | - | TRBJ2-2
CASNDGGRTDTQYF | TRBV19 | - | TRBJ2-3
CSASSTATNEKLFF | TRBV20-1 | - | TRBJ1-4
CAWRQPMNTEAFF | TRBV30 | - | TRBJ1-1
CATSRLAGGPRNEQFF | TRBV15 | - | TRBJ2-1
CASSLVGAKYSNQPQHF | TRBV28 | - | TRBJ1-5
CASSLPTGGNTEAFF | TRBV5-1 | - | TRBJ1-1
CASTPGGRGNSPLHF | TRBV7-8 | few | TRBJ1-6
CASSPTGRDGRLAYGYTF | TRBV4-1 | - | TRBJ1-2
CASSLAGGPHNEQFF | TRBV13 | once | TRBJ2-1
CSVRTENTEAFF | TRBV29-1 | - | TRBJ1-1
CASSPRGSGRTYEQYF | TRBV5-4 | - | TRBJ2-7
CASSPTPAISNQPQHF | TRBV19 | - | TRBJ1-5
CASSPRGLQSYEQYF | TRBV25-1 | - | TRBJ2-7
CASRSSGTSGYNEQFF | TRBV7-8 | few | TRBJ2-1
CASSQGMNTEAFF | TRBV2 | - | TRBJ1-1
CASSPSTGSDQPQHF | TRBV18 | - | TRBJ1-5
CASSSARYEQYF | TRBV5-6 | - | TRBJ2-7
CASGVTSGGAGETQYF | TRBV2 | - | TRBJ2-5
CASSLGQGGNSPLHF | TRBV7-8 | few | TRBJ1-6
CASSVEGEKLFF | TRBV9 | - | TRBJ1-4
CASLMGGQGRTEAFF | TRBV19 | - | TRBJ1-1
CASSLSGTYEQYF | TRBV28 | once | TRBJ2-7
CASSVGALAGGPSFAYNEQFF | TRBV9 | - | TRBJ2-1
CASSGERTGQSYNEQFF | TRBV19 | once | TRBJ2-1
CASSVNMRQGLLGNEKLFF | TRBV9 | - | TRBJ1-4
CASSSTRGRNTEAFF | TRBV7-6 | once | TRBJ1-1
CASSIGGQGLNYGYTF | TRBV19 | - | TRBJ1-2
CASSQGAGNQPQHF | TRBV7-6 | - | TRBJ1-5
CASSLALAVEDGTEETQYF | TRBV7-6 | - | TRBJ2-5
CASSPRSASGAGEQYF | TRBV18 | - | TRBJ2-7